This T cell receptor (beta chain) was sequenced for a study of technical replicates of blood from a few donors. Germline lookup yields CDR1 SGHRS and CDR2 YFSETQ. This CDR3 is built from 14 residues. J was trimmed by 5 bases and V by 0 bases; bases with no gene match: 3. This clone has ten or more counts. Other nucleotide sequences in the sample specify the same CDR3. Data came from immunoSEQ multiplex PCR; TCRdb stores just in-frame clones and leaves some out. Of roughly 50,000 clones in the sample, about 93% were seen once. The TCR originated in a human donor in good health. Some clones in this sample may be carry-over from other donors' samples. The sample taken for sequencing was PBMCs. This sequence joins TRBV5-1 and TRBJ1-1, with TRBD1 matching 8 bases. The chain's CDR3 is CASSLAGGYTEAFF. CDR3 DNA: TGCGCCAGCAGCTTGGCAGGGGGCTATACTGAAGCTTTCTTT.